This T cell receptor beta chain emerged from a study of blood T cell repertoires in COVID-19. Trimming pared 4 bases from V and 0 bases from J, leaving 6 bases between. The germline CDR1 and CDR2 sequences are KGHDR and SFDVKD. The CDR3 consists of 15 residues. TCRdb keeps only in-frame clones here, not all; method: immunoSEQ multiplex PCR. The top ten clones hold about 5% of a sample with about 130,000 clones, roughly 77% of them seen once. This sequence was found in a woman in her 70s with COVID-19, enrolled during active disease. The rearrangement links TRBV24-1 to TRBJ2-6; D remains ambiguous. Sequencing was done on a sample of peripheral blood. The CDR3 nucleotides read TGTGCCACCAGTGACAGAGGCTCTGGGGCCAACGTCCTGACTTTC. Amino acid sequence: CATSDRGSGANVLTF.